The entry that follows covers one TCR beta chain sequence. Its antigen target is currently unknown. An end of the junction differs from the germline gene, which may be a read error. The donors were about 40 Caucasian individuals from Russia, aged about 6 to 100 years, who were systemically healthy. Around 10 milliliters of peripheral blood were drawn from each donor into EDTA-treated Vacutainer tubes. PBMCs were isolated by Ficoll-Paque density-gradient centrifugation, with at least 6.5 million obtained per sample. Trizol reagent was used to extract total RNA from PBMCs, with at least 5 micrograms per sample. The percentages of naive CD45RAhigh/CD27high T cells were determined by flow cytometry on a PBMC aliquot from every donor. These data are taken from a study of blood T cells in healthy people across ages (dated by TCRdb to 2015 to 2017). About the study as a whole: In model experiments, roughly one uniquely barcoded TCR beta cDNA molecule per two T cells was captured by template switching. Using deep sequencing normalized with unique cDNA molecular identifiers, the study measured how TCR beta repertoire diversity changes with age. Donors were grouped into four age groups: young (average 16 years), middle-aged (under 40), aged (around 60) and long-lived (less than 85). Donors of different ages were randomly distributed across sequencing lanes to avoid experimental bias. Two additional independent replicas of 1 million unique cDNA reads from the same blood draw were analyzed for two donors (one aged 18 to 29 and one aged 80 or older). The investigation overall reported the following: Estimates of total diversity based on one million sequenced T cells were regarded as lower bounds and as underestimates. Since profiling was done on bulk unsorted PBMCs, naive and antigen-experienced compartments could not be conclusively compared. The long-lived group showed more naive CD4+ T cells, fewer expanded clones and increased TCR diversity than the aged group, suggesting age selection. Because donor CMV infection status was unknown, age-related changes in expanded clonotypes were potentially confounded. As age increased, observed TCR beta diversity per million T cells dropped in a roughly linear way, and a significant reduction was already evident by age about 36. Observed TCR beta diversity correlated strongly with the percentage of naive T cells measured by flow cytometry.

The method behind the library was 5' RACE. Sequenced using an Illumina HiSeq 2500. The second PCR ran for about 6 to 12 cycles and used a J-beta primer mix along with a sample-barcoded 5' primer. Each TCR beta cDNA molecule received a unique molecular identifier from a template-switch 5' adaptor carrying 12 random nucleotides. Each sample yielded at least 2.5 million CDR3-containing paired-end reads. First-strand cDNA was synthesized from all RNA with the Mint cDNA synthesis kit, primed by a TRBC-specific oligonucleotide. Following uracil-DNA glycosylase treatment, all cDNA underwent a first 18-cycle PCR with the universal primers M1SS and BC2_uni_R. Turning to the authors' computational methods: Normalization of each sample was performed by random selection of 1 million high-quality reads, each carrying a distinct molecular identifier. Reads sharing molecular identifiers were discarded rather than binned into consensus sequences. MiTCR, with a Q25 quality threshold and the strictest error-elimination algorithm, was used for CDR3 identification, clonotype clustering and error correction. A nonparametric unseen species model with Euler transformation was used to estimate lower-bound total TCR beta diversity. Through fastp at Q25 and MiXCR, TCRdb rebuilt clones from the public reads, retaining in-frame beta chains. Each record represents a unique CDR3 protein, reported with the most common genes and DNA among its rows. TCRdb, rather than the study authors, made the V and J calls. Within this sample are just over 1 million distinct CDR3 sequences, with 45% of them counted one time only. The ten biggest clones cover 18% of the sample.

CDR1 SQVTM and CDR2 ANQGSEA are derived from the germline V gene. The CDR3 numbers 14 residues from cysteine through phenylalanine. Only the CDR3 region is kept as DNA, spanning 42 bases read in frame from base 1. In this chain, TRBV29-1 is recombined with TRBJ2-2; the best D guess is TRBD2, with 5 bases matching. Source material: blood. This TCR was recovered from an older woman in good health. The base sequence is TGCGGCGTTGAAGAGGGAGTCCGCACCGGGGAGCTGTTTTTT. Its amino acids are CGVEEGVRTGELFF.